Listed here are 27 T cell receptor beta chains from one sample, sequenced in a study of CD8+CD57+ T cells in acquired aplastic anemia. The TCR beta profiling, which covered VDJ combination and CDR3 sequence, was carried out using genomic DNA as the template. TCRdb passed the reads through MiXCR, listing each CDR3 protein once. The sample carries some 280,000 distinct CDR3 sequences, approximately 55% recorded once. Sequences were obtained from sorted CD4+, CD8+, or CD8+CD57+ T cells (not recorded which) from PBMCs. The receptors derive from a human donor with severe aplastic anemia or a healthy control (not recorded which).

The J gene is TRBJ2-3, the V gene TRBV2; D is undetermined. V lost 3 bases and J lost 0, with 7 bases in between. Germline V gene data show CDR1 as SNHLY and CDR2 as FYNNEI. CDR3 length equals 14 residues. The CDR3 DNA is TGTGCCAGCAGTGATGGTCTAAGCACAGATACGCAGTATTTT. This codes for CASSDGLSTDTQYF.

The rearrangement links TRBV2 to TRBJ1-6; TRBD1 aligns across 9 bases. Trimming removed 7 bases from V and 8 bases from J; junction bases left unmatched: 9. The CDR3 is made up of 15 amino acids. Germline CDR1 SNHLY, CDR2 FYNNEI. In DNA form, the CDR3 reads TGTGCCAGCACGGGGGACAGGGCTTTTGATTCACCCCTCCACTTT. Encoded protein: CASTGDRAFDSPLHF.

With respect to this clonotype: Sequence at one end of the junction differs from germline and may be a read error. V gene TRBV20-1 combines with J gene TRBJ1-1; the D gene is possibly TRBD1 (5 bases). CDR3 length: 14 residues. CDR1 DFQATT and CDR2 SNEGSKA come from the germline V gene (reference sequence). The CDR3 loop reads CSARLAGKLSEALF. CDR3 in DNA: TGCAGTGCCCGTCTGGCAGGGAAACTGTCCGAGGCTCTCTTT.

This clonotype occurred once. This chain links TRBV15 with TRBJ2-2; 7 positions match TRBD2. The V gene's germline CDR1 is LNHNV and CDR2 YYDKDF (reference sequence). With 2 bases clipped from V and 3 bases from J, the junction kept 3 bases outside the gene matches. This CDR3 region has 15 residues. The DNA for the CDR3 is TGTGCCACCAGCAGACCGGGGAGGGACACCGGGGAGCTGTTTTTT. Protein sequence: CATSRPGRDTGELFF.

The rearrangement joins TRBV2 to TRBJ1-2, with 7 bases identical to TRBD1. Germline V gene data show CDR1 as SNHLY and CDR2 as FYNNEI. There are 16 residues in the CDR3. V dropped 5 bases and J dropped 4; count of bases not matched to a gene: 13. In nucleotides, the CDR3 is TGTGCCAGCAGTAGCCTGCAGGGGGGGACTAGCTATGGCTACACCTTC. This encodes CASSSLQGGTSYGYTF.

V is TRBV7-9 and J is TRBJ1-2; 7 bases match TRBD1. CDR1 and CDR2 from the germline V gene are SEHNR and FQNEAQ (reference sequence). After removal of 1 base from V and 2 bases from J, the junction contained 13 bases not matched to a gene. CDR3 length: 18 residues. The CDR3 spells CASSLDPVGTVANYGYTF. The CDR3, as DNA: TGTGCCAGCAGCTTAGACCCAGTAGGGACAGTGGCGAACTATGGCTACACCTTC.

This sequence joins TRBV29-1 and TRBJ1-1; D gene ambiguous. Trimming took 3 bases from V and 7 from J, leaving 9 bases between them. Germline V gene lookup returns CDR1 SQVTM and CDR2 ANQGSEA. The CDR3 sequence is 11 residues long. This CDR3 is CSVEALGEAFF. The DNA for the CDR3 is TGCAGCGTTGAGGCTCTCGGTGAAGCTTTCTTT.

The chain combines TRBV12-3 or TRBV12-4 with TRBJ1-5; tentatively, D is TRBD1 (5 bases). CDR3 length: 14 amino acids. The V end was cut by 6 bases, the J end by 7 bases, with 16 bases between. Written as DNA, the CDR3 is TGTGCCAGCAGCCCGGGGCTATACGGGCAGCCCCAGCATTTT. This encodes CASSPGLYGQPQHF.

This clonotype was found a few times. This sequence joins TRBV9 and TRBJ1-2; D call uncertain. CDR3 length equals 16 residues. Germline CDR1 and CDR2: SGDLS and YYNGEE. V gave up 0 bases and J gave up 0 bases, with 12 bases separating them. CDR3 DNA: TGTGCCAGCAGCGTAGGATCCGTACGGCCTAACTATGGCTACACCTTC. Encoded protein: CASSVGSVRPNYGYTF.

This clonotype was seen a handful of times. The chain joins TRBV7-8 to TRBJ2-7; the match to TRBD1 covers 11 bases. The length of the CDR3 is 15 residues. Germline loops: CDR1 SGHVS, CDR2 FQNEAQ. Germline trimming cut 5 bases from V and 5 bases from J; bases unmatched to any gene: 8. CDR3 sequence (DNA): TGTGCCAGCAGCCCTCGGACAGGGGGCGACCACGAGCAGTACTTC. Its translation: CASSPRTGGDHEQYF.

This clonotype was observed many times. The chain carries TRBV4-2 and TRBJ2-3, with D perhaps TRBD2 (6 bases). Trimming removed 4 bases from V and 0 bases from J, with 17 bases in between. CDR1 LGHNA and CDR2 YNFKEQ come from the germline V gene. This CDR3 is 17 amino acids long. This CDR3 is CASSPIAAGLSTDTQYF. The CDR3 DNA sequence: TGTGCCAGCAGCCCAATCGCGGCGGGATTGAGCACAGATACGCAGTATTTT.

This clonotype occurred once. The rearrangement uses TRBV20-1 and TRBJ1-5; 7 nucleotides line up with TRBD1. CDR1 DFQATT and CDR2 SNEGSKA come from the germline V gene (reference sequence). V was clipped by 0 bases and J by 0 bases; unmatched bases: 5. The CDR3 runs to 16 residues. CDR3 coding DNA: TGCAGTGCTAGAGAACAGGGGAGTTCTAGCAATCAGCCCCAGCATTTT. Its translation: CSAREQGSSSNQPQHF.

This clonotype showed up many times. The CDR3 spells CASSLEGTGSFEQYF. Written as DNA, the CDR3 is TGTGCCAGCAGCTTGGAGGGGACAGGGTCTTTCGAGCAGTACTTC. The chain combines TRBV5-6 with TRBJ2-7; 9 nucleotides line up with TRBD1. V gave up 0 bases and J gave up 6 bases; unmatched junction bases: 7. The CDR3 totals 15 residues. The V gene's germline CDR1 is SGHDT and CDR2 YYEEEE.

This clonotype was found many times. The V call is TRBV20-1, the J call TRBJ2-5; D ambiguous. In germline, CDR1 is DFQATT, CDR2 SNEGSKA (reference sequence). Trimming took off 3 bases at V and 1 base at J, with 12 bases between the two ends. The CDR3 length is 14 residues. The CDR3 reads CSARGRAFQETQYF. CDR3 bases: TGCAGTGCTAGGGGCAGAGCTTTCCAAGAGACCCAGTACTTC.

This clonotype was observed many times. The chain is built from TRBV6-2 or TRBV6-3 and TRBJ1-1; the D is unclear. There are 12 residues in the CDR3. Germline CDR1 reads MNHEY; CDR2 reads SVGEGT. V was pared by 3 bases and J by 5 bases, with 7 bases between. CDR3 loop: CASSYVGTEAFF. CDR3 bases: TGTGCCAGCAGTTATGTAGGGACTGAAGCTTTCTTT.

This clonotype was seen once. The chain carries TRBV20-1 and TRBJ2-3, with 11 bases that match TRBD2. With 5 bases clipped from V and 4 bases from J, the junction kept 5 bases outside the gene matches. The germline V gene encodes CDR1 DFQATT and CDR2 SNEGSKA (reference sequence). The CDR3 spans 14 residues. This CDR3 reads CSAPGLAAADTQYF. CDR3 bases: TGCAGTGCTCCGGGACTAGCGGCGGCAGATACGCAGTATTTT.

This clonotype is a singleton in its sample. This chain joins TRBV7-6 and TRBJ1-4; maybe TRBD1 (6 bases). The CDR3 loop spans 15 amino acids. Germline V gene lookup returns CDR1 SGHVS and CDR2 FNYEAQ. V dropped 5 bases and J dropped 8 bases, with 18 bases sitting between them. DNA of the CDR3: TGTGCCAGCAGCCCACGGACAGCACTGAGGGAAAAACTGTTTTTT. Translated: CASSPRTALREKLFF.

This clonotype was observed at least ten times. The chain has TRBV5-1 and TRBJ2-5, with TRBD2 identical over 10 bases. Per the germline V gene, CDR1 is SGHRS and CDR2 is YFSETQ. Trimming cost V 5 bases and J 4 bases; bases outside gene matches: 5. The CDR3 runs 14 residues. CDR3 bases: TGCGCCAGCAGAGCGGGGGGGCTTAGAGAGACCCAGTACTTC. Translated, it gives CASRAGGLRETQYF. Together with reference TRBV5-1 and TRBJ2-5, the CDR3 gives the full variable domain: KAGVTQTPRYLIKTRGQQVTLSCSPISGHRSVSWYQQTPGQGLQFLFEYFSETQRNKGNFPGRFSGRQFSNSRSEMNVSTLELGDSALYLCASRAGGLRETQYFGPGTRLLVL.

This clonotype was observed at least ten times. The chain links TRBV5-8 to TRBJ2-3; a weak D match, TRBD1 (5 bases). CDR3 length equals 16 residues. Per germline, CDR1 SGHTS and CDR2 YDEGEE. V was pared by 0 bases and J by 1 base, with 12 bases between. CDR3 residues: CASSLAKGAGTDTQYF. Here the CDR3 DNA reads TGTGCCAGCAGCTTGGCTAAAGGGGCAGGCACAGATACGCAGTATTTT.

This rearrangement joins TRBV27 to TRBJ2-2; TRBD1 agrees at 7 bases. Trimming removed 1 base from V and 0 bases from J; junction bases left unmatched: 2. This CDR3 has 16 residues. Germline V gene sequence: CDR1 MNHEY, CDR2 SMNVEV (reference sequence). The CDR3: CASSLLTGTNTGELFF. The CDR3 bases are TGTGCCAGCAGTTTATTGACAGGGACGAACACCGGGGAGCTGTTTTTT.

A remark on this clonotype: A much larger clone lies one base from this, so it may be a read error. This rearrangement joins TRBV6-2 or TRBV6-3 to TRBJ2-1; a possible D gene is TRBD2 (6 bases). Germline V gives CDR1 MNHEY, CDR2 SVGEGT. There are 14 residues in the CDR3. V lost 5 bases to trimming and J lost 9 bases, with 17 bases between them. Here the CDR3 DNA reads TGTGCCAGCAGTGAAGGTTCGGGGGTGGGTGAGCAGTTCTTC. Protein: CASSEGSGVGEQFF.

CDR3 sequence (DNA): TGCAGCGGCTCCGGACACCTTCAAGAGACCCAGTACTTC. This encodes CSGSGHLQETQYF. The chain employs TRBV29-1 and TRBJ2-5, with D tentatively TRBD1 (5 bases). The CDR3 length is 13 residues. Trimming cost V 7 bases and J 2 bases, with 14 bases left between them. Germline CDR1 reads SQVTM; CDR2 reads ANQGSEA.

The sample holds many counts of this clonotype. V gene TRBV7-8 combines with J gene TRBJ1-1, with a possible D match to TRBD1 (5 bases). V lost 2 bases, J lost 1 base, and 11 bases lay in between. Germline loops: CDR1 SGHVS, CDR2 FQNEAQ. The CDR3 runs 15 residues. CDR3 protein: CASSLSLTGNTEAFF. In nucleotides, the CDR3 is TGTGCCAGCAGCTTATCGTTAACAGGGAACACTGAAGCTTTCTTT.

V is TRBV18 and J is TRBJ1-4; no reliable D call. Germline V lookup: CDR1 KGHSH, CDR2 LQKENI. The CDR3 sequence is 14 residues long. Trimming removed 2 bases at V and 8 bases at J, with 12 bases between. CDR3 sequence reads: CASSPRKPQEKLFF. CDR3 in DNA: TGTGCCAGCTCACCAAGGAAGCCGCAGGAAAAACTGTTTTTT.

In its sample, this clonotype was seen many times. The chain employs TRBV6-5 and TRBJ1-4; D is undetermined. V was clipped by 0 bases and J by 8 bases, with 13 bases between them. Germline CDR1 and CDR2: MNHEY and SVGAGI. There are 15 residues in the CDR3. CDR3 loop: CASSYSNGVSEKLFF. CDR3 coding DNA: TGTGCCAGCAGTTACTCGAACGGGGTGTCGGAAAAACTGTTTTTT.

This clonotype occurred many times. J is TRBJ1-4 and V is TRBV6-6; a weak D match, TRBD1 (5 bases). V shed 6 bases and J shed 4 bases, with 9 bases lying between them. Germline V CDR1 and CDR2: MNHNY, SVGAGI (reference sequence). This CDR3 contains 13 residues. The CDR3 protein is CASRRQHNEKLFF. The CDR3 nucleotides read TGTGCCAGCAGGAGACAGCATAATGAAAAACTGTTTTTT.

The chain is built from TRBV24-1 and TRBJ2-3; D ambiguous. Germline CDR1 KGHDR, CDR2 SFDVKD. V was pared by 4 bases and J by 4 bases, with 11 bases between. The CDR3 is 14 amino acids. This CDR3 is CATSEGMGPDTQYF. CDR3 DNA: TGTGCCACCAGTGAAGGGATGGGCCCAGATACGCAGTATTTT.